The present TCR beta chain was sequenced within a study of shared clonotypes between healthy human individuals. Study-wide results and caveats: What limited the represented genetic and exposure-history diversity was the small number of donors.

Comment on this clone: No antigen is known for it.

CD4+ cells yielded CD45RA+ naive and CD45RA-negative memory subsets. Germline V gene data show CDR1 as LNHDA and CDR2 as SQIVND (reference sequence). V was trimmed by 4 bases and J by 2 bases, leaving 10 bases between them. The CDR3 consists of 14 residues. Deep-level assay runs were performed. Here immunoSEQ multiplex PCR was the method, and the copy in TCRdb shows in-frame clones only, minus some. The table has about 1,500,000 clones, 95% to 97% seen once. The receptor was derived from a man aged 25 to 40 in good health. This chain links TRBV19 with TRBJ2-3; D is perhaps TRBD1 (6 bases). Material: naive CD4+ T cells sorted from blood. The subset here: CD45RA+ positively selected. CDR3 in DNA: TGTGCCAGTAGTACAGGGGTCTTCACAGATACGCAGTATTTT. Amino acid sequence: CASSTGVFTDTQYF.